Each of the 16 T cell receptor beta chains below was sequenced from the same sample in a study of blood T cell repertoires in COVID-19. Using immunoSEQ multiplex PCR, the repertoire was profiled, and TCRdb retains in-frame clones only, with some absent. This sample has around 170,000 clones, with around 87% found just once. The sequencing sample was made of peripheral blood. Receptors originate from a woman aged 25 to 39 with active or convalescent COVID-19.

V usage is TRBV28 and J usage is TRBJ1-2; D perhaps matches TRBD1 (5 bases). The V end lost 6 bases, the J end lost 4 bases, and 12 bases lay between the germline ends. Germline V gene lookup returns CDR1 MDHEN and CDR2 SYDVKM. The CDR3 spans 13 residues. The CDR3 sequence is CASSHTGLYGYTF. The CDR3 region has the DNA TGTGCCAGCAGCCATACAGGCCTCTATGGCTACACCTTC.

The rearrangement joins TRBV11-2 to TRBJ1-2; 9 bases agree with TRBD1. V trimming: 1 base; J trimming: 5 bases; junction bases outside the gene matches: 8. Germline assignment: CDR1 SGHAT and CDR2 FQNNGV. The length of the CDR3 is 16 residues. CDR3 bases: TGTGCCAGCAGCTTAGGGACAGGGGAAAATCTTTATGGCTACACCTTC. Translation: CASSLGTGENLYGYTF.

V gene TRBV2 combines with J gene TRBJ2-5, with 9 nucleotides matching TRBD2. The junction had 8 bases not matched to a gene; V was cut back by 4 bases and J by 5 bases. The CDR3 spans 15 residues. The V gene's germline CDR1 is SNHLY and CDR2 FYNNEI. CDR3 coding DNA: TGTGCCAGCAGTGTTCTGGCGGGGGGGCTGGAGACCCAGTACTTC. Translating it yields CASSVLAGGLETQYF.

This clone was counted only a few times. The chain uses TRBV6-5 and TRBJ1-3; 7 bases agree with TRBD1. The CDR3 covers 14 residues. In germline, CDR1 is MNHEY, CDR2 SVGAGI. V was clipped by 10 bases and J by 2 bases; unmatched bases: 8. The CDR3 sequence is CATGQFSPGNTIYF. The CDR3 region has the DNA TGTGCCACGGGACAGTTCTCTCCTGGAAACACCATATATTTT.

This sequence joins TRBV7-9 and TRBJ1-2; a weak D match, TRBD1 (6 bases). CDR3 length: 15 amino acids. Trimming shortened V by 2 bases and J by 7 bases, and 17 bases separated the two germline ends. Germline CDR1 is SEHNR and CDR2 is FQNEAQ (reference sequence). The chain's CDR3 is CASSLSSGGEIGYTF. The CDR3 DNA sequence: TGTGCCAGCAGCTTATCATCGGGGGGCGAGATTGGCTACACCTTC.

The chain uses TRBV7-9 and TRBJ1-4; 9 nucleotides agree with TRBD1. This CDR3 spans 15 amino acids. Germline lookup yields CDR1 SEHNR and CDR2 FQNEAQ (reference sequence). Trimming cost V 4 bases and J 7 bases; bases outside gene matches: 7. The CDR3 loop reads CASSSYRGHSEKLFF. CDR3 in DNA: TGTGCCAGCAGCTCGTACAGGGGGCATAGTGAAAAACTGTTTTTT.

The chain employs TRBV18 and TRBJ2-3, with 13 positions matching TRBD2. CDR3 length equals 15 residues. After removal of 2 bases from V and 4 bases from J, the junction contained 0 bases not matched to a gene. CDR1 and CDR2 (germline): KGHSH, LQKENI. The CDR3 DNA follows: TGTGCCAGCTCACCAGGACTAGCGGGAGCAGATACGCAGTATTTT. It is translated as CASSPGLAGADTQYF. The full variable domain, completed using reference TRBV18 and TRBJ2-3, is NAGVMQNPRHLVRRRGQEARLRCSPMKGHSHVYWYRQLPEEGLKFMVYLQKENIIDESGMPKERFSAEFPKEGPSILRIQQVVRGDSAAYFCASSPGLAGADTQYFGPGTRLTVL.

J is TRBJ1-4 and V is TRBV19, with 8 nucleotides matching TRBD1. Trimming removed 6 bases from V and 6 bases from J; junction bases left unmatched: 6. From germline, CDR1 is LNHDA and CDR2 SQIVND (reference sequence). The CDR3 runs to 14 residues. The CDR3 DNA reads TGTGCCAGTAGGGGGACAGGAAAGGATGAAAAACTGTTTTTT. This codes for CASRGTGKDEKLFF. The full variable domain, completed using reference TRBV19 and TRBJ1-4, is DGGITQSPKYLFRKEGQNVTLSCEQNLNHDAMYWYRQDPGQGLRLIYYSQIVNDFQKGDIAEGYSVSREKKESFPLTVTSAQKNPTAFYLCASRGTGKDEKLFFGSGTQLSVL.

This clone was detected only once. This chain links TRBV4-2 with TRBJ2-1; 7 nucleotides match TRBD1. V shed 0 bases and J 7 bases; nucleotides not matched to a gene: 9. The CDR3 has 16 amino acids. CDR1 and CDR2 (germline): LGHNA, YNFKEQ. The CDR3: CASSQDSRGLRNEQFF. CDR3 coding DNA: TGTGCCAGCAGCCAAGATTCGAGGGGGCTTAGGAATGAGCAGTTCTTC.

V usage is TRBV30 and J usage is TRBJ1-2, with D tentatively TRBD1 (6 bases). The V gene lost 8 bases and the J gene lost 0 bases, with 13 bases spanning the gap. Germline loops: CDR1 GTSNPN, CDR2 SVGIG (reference sequence). CDR3 length equals 13 residues. The CDR3 nucleotides are TGTGCCACTAACAGGGCTTCTAACTATGGCTACACCTTC. This translates into CATNRASNYGYTF. Based on the CDR3 plus reference TRBV30 and TRBJ1-2, the full variable domain is SQTIHQWPATLVQPVGSPLSLECTVEGTSNPNLYWYRQAAGRGLQLLFYSVGIGQISSEVPQNLSASRPQDRQFILSSKKLLLSDSGFYLCATNRASNYGYTFGSGTRLTVV.

The genes are TRBV3-1 (or the pseudogene TRBV3-2) and TRBJ1-5; D is ambiguous. Per the germline V gene, CDR1 is LGHDT and CDR2 is YNNKEL (reference sequence). Trimming stripped 8 bases from V and 0 bases from J, with 5 bases between. CDR3 size: 12 residues. CDR3 coding DNA: TGTGCCAGCTCAGGTAGCAATCAGCCCCAGCATTTT. Translated, it gives CASSGSNQPQHF.

The rearrangement joins TRBV2 to TRBJ2-7; D might be TRBD1 (6 bases). This CDR3 region has 14 residues. In germline, CDR1 is SNHLY, CDR2 FYNNEI. Trimming took off 2 bases at V and 2 bases at J, with 10 bases between the two ends. CDR3 loop: CASSELNRAYEQYF. DNA of the CDR3: TGTGCCAGCAGTGAATTAAACAGGGCCTACGAGCAGTACTTC.

The chain links TRBV20-1 to TRBJ1-2, with D hard to call. CDR1 and CDR2 (germline): DFQATT, SNEGSKA (reference sequence). V was clipped by 5 bases and J by 3 bases, with 7 bases between them. The CDR3 runs 11 residues. CDR3 loop: CSAGQDYGYTF. The CDR3 DNA is TGCAGTGCTGGCCAAGACTATGGCTACACCTTC.

This chain links TRBV18 with TRBJ2-5; 10 bases agree with TRBD2. This CDR3 comprises 16 residues. Germline V gives CDR1 KGHSH, CDR2 LQKENI. Unmatched junction bases numbered 3, after V lost 1 base and J lost 1 base. CDR3 amino acids: CASSPQLAGVQETQYF. DNA for the CDR3: TGTGCCAGCTCACCACAGCTAGCGGGAGTCCAAGAGACCCAGTACTTC.

DNA of the CDR3: TGCGCCAGCAGCTACATAGCGGGAGGGCCCTACAATGAGCAGTTCTTC. It translates to CASSYIAGGPYNEQFF. V is TRBV5-1 and J is TRBJ2-1; 11 bases match TRBD2. This CDR3 contains 16 residues. Germline CDR1 and CDR2: SGHRS and YFSETQ. Unmatched junction bases numbered 4, after V lost 3 bases and J lost 2 bases.

The rearrangement uses TRBV20-1 and TRBJ1-2; D uncertain. V lost 3 bases, J lost 6 bases, and 5 bases lay in between. Germline CDR1 reads DFQATT; CDR2 reads SNEGSKA (reference sequence). The CDR3 is 10 amino acids. The CDR3 reads CSASYNGYTF. In DNA, the CDR3 is TGCAGTGCTAGCTATAATGGCTACACCTTC.